The 2 T cell receptor beta chains given below trace back to one sample, sequenced in a study of blood T cell repertoires in COVID-19. Profiled with immunoSEQ multiplex PCR; TCRdb holds only in-frame clones, not every one. The profile shows some 150,000 clones, about 85% of them singletons. Sequencing used peripheral blood. The receptors stem from a human donor in a cohort sampled during active COVID-19.

The chain joins TRBV27 to TRBJ2-6; possible D gene TRBD1, 7 bases. The CDR3 is 18 residues long. Germline values: CDR1 MNHEY, CDR2 SMNVEV (reference sequence). V was shortened by 5 bases and J by 2 bases, with 19 bases between the two germline ends. CDR3 loop: CASSPKTGTEAGANVLTF. CDR3 coding DNA: TGTGCCAGCAGTCCAAAGACAGGGACTGAAGCTGGGGCCAACGTCCTGACTTTC. Full variable domain (missing parts from reference TRBV27 and TRBJ2-6): EAQVTQNPRYLITVTGKKLTVTCSQNMNHEYMSWYRQDPGLGLRQIYYSMNVEVTDKGDVPEGYKVSRKEKRNFPLILESPSPNQTSLYFCASSPKTGTEAGANVLTFGAGSRLTVL.

The rearrangement joins TRBV11-2 to TRBJ2-1, with no clear D. From germline, CDR1 is SGHAT and CDR2 FQNNGV. Trimming left V 5 bases short and J 6 bases short, with 8 bases between. There are 12 residues in the CDR3. CDR3 protein: CASSPGSNEQFF. Written as DNA, the CDR3 is TGTGCCAGCAGCCCCGGTAGCAATGAGCAGTTCTTC.